This T cell receptor beta chain was captured in a study of identical twins. TCRdb passed the 5' RACE reads through MiXCR, listing each CDR3 protein once. The sample yields 350,000 to 400,000 distinct CDR3 sequences, approximately 9.1% seen once. General study points: Models underestimated how often monozygotic twins shared out-of-frame TCR alpha. Cord blood beta clonotypes present at high abundance carried fewer insertions; no such pattern appeared in memory repertoires. Within beta out-of-frame sequences, the excess sharing observed between twins was weaker.

After removal of 4 bases from V and 3 bases from J, the junction contained 7 bases not matched to a gene. Germline V lookup: CDR1 SGDLS, CDR2 YYNGEE. There are 16 residues in the CDR3. Worth noting for this clonotype: Antigen specificity is unknown.

Specimen: naive T cells sorted from blood. The rearrangement uses TRBV9 and TRBJ2-1, with 10 bases identical to TRBD2. This clonotype was obtained from a woman between 45 and 65 years old in good health. The CDR3 is CASSPPSGSLYNEQFF. DNA for the CDR3: TGTGCCAGCAGCCCCCCTAGCGGGAGTCTCTACAATGAGCAGTTCTTC.